What follows is one T cell receptor (beta chain) and its context. Antigen: not known. The sample originates from a study of OX40 agonist ivuxolimab in advanced cancers. Study results and limitations: People who partly responded at 0.1-3.0 mg/kg had some of the least clonal expansion seen.

There are 15 residues in the CDR3. From germline, CDR1 is SEHNR and CDR2 FQNEAQ (reference sequence). V was pared by 3 bases and J by 7 bases, with 8 bases of the junction left unmatched. Assay used: immunoSEQ multiplex PCR; TCRdb lists only in-frame clones, some missing. The repertoire holds just under 100,000 clones, with around 94% as singletons. The sequences come from CD4+ or CD8+ T cells sorted from blood, collected in a trial of the OX40 agonist ivuxolimab. The chain combines TRBV7-9 with TRBJ1-2, with 10 bases that match TRBD1. This receptor was obtained from an adult with an advanced solid tumor such as melanoma, head and neck, liver or kidney cancer. The CDR3 reads CASSLPGQGERGYTF. The CDR3 bases are TGTGCCAGCAGCTTGCCCGGACAGGGGGAGCGTGGCTACACCTTC.